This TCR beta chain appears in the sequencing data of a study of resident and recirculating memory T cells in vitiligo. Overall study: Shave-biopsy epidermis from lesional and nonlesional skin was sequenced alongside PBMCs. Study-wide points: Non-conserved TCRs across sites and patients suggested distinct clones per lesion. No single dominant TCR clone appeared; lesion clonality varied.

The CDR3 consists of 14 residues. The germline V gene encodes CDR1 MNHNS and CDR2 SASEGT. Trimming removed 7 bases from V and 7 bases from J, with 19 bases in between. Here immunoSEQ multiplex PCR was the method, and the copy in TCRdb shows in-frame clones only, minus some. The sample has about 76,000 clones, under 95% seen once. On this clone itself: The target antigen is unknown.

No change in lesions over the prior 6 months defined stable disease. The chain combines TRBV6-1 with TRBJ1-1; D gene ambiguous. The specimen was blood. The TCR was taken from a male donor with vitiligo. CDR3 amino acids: CASILRPTGGEAFF. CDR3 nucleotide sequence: TGTGCCAGCATCCTAAGACCCACTGGAGGTGAAGCTTTCTTT.